This TCR beta chain was documented in a study of blood T cell repertoires in COVID-19. Across the study: Samples of COVID-19 (acute and convalescent) were obtained from the United States, Italy and Spain. From T cells, B-cell-depleted T cells, or PBMCs came the material, which was cDNA or gDNA.

Per the original methods: Amplification with reference gene primers provided the estimates of nucleated cell counts. This table comes from immunoSEQ multiplex PCR, and its TCRdb copy is limited to in-frame clones, with some not included. That table gives V, J and clone size, and the DNA gave D and trimming. In the table there are around 77,000 clones, roughly four fifths of which are singletons. V dropped 7 bases and J dropped 2 bases, with 15 bases sitting between them. The CDR3 is made up of 15 amino acids. Germline V CDR1 and CDR2: LNHDA, SQIVND (reference sequence). Specimen: peripheral blood. This clonotype originated in an elderly woman with active or convalescent COVID-19. This chain joins TRBV19 and TRBJ1-5, with a tentative D call TRBD1 (6 bases). CDR3 coding DNA: TGTGCCAGTAATTTCCCGGGGGGCGGCAATCAGCCCCAGCATTTT. It encodes CASNFPGGGNQPQHF. The complete variable domain, with remaining parts taken from reference TRBV19 and TRBJ1-5, reads DGGITQSPKYLFRKEGQNVTLSCEQNLNHDAMYWYRQDPGQGLRLIYYSQIVNDFQKGDIAEGYSVSREKKESFPLTVTSAQKNPTAFYLCASNFPGGGNQPQHFGDGTRLSIL.